This T cell receptor (beta chain) was captured in a study of cytomegalovirus exposure and HLA in healthy donors. PCR employed 60 Vbeta and 13 Jbeta primers. Generated by immunoSEQ multiplex PCR, the TCRdb table keeps only in-frame clones and is missing some. This sample has approximately 100,000 clones, with 79% found just once. V was cut by 0 bases and J by 4 bases, with 10 bases left in between. The germline V gene encodes CDR1 SGDLS and CDR2 YYNGEE. This CDR3 region has 14 residues. The sequencing input was PBMCs. V is TRBV9 and J is TRBJ2-5; D might be TRBD1 (5 bases). The TCR was taken from a woman in her thirties or forties in good health and CMV-seronegative. Here the CDR3 reads CASSVGGGVETQYF. The CDR3 DNA reads as TGTGCCAGCAGCGTAGGGGGCGGTGTAGAGACCCAGTACTTC.